The 27 T cell receptor beta chains presented below share a single source sample, sequenced in a study of blood T cells in healthy people across ages. A second PCR, run for about 7 to 11 cycles, used a sample-barcoded 5' primer plus a J-beta primer mix. MiXCR, run by TCRdb on the 5' RACE reads, gives a single entry per CDR3 protein. This table holds some 760,000 distinct CDR3 sequences, roughly 25% found once. Another study also made use of these data, one on T cells of mothers and their children.

The sequencing sample was made of blood. The source of these receptors is a boy aged 10-17 years in good health.

For the CDR3, the DNA is TGTGCCAGCGCGGGACTAGCGGGAGGTTGGGCCGGGGAGCTGTTTTTT. Translating it yields CASAGLAGGWAGELFF. V and J are TRBV15 and TRBJ2-2; 15 bases agree with TRBD2. CDR1 LNHNV and CDR2 YYDKDF come from the germline V gene (reference sequence). This CDR3 contains 16 residues. The junction had 9 bases not matched to a gene; V was cut back by 10 bases and J by 6 bases.

This clonotype was seen a few times. The J gene is TRBJ2-7, the V gene TRBV28, with 9 bases matching TRBD2. Trimming cost V 3 bases and J 0 bases; bases outside gene matches: 6. Germline lookup yields CDR1 MDHEN and CDR2 SYDVKM. This CDR3 comprises 16 residues. CDR3 amino acids: CASSFKTSGYSYEQYF. CDR3 bases: TGTGCCAGCAGTTTCAAGACTAGCGGCTACTCCTACGAGCAGTACTTC. The variable domain in full, completed from reference TRBV28 and TRBJ2-7, reads DVKVTQSSRYLVKRTGEKVFLECVQDMDHENMFWYRQDPGLGLRLIYFSYDVKMKEKGDIPEGYSVSREKKERFSLILESASTNQTSMYLCASSFKTSGYSYEQYFGPGTRLTVT.

In this sample, this clonotype turned up a few times. The CDR3 protein is CASSLETGITHLGDQYF. The CDR3 bases are TGTGCCAGCAGCTTAGAAACCGGGATAACCCATCTTGGCGATCAGTACTTC. The chain couples TRBV7-6 to TRBJ2-7; tentative D call: TRBD2 (5 bases). The CDR3 runs to 17 residues. Per germline, CDR1 SGHVS and CDR2 FNYEAQ. Trimming left V 1 base short and J 10 bases short, with 26 bases between.

This clonotype was recorded a few times. The chain couples TRBV6-5 to TRBJ2-5; no reliable D call. The V end lost 0 bases, the J end lost 1 base, and 6 bases lay between the germline ends. The CDR3 is made up of 14 amino acids. Per germline, CDR1 MNHEY and CDR2 SVGAGI. The CDR3 sequence is CASSYSGGQETQYF. The CDR3 nucleotides are TGTGCCAGCAGTTACTCGGGCGGCCAAGAGACCCAGTACTTC.

There are a few counts of this clonotype. V is TRBV12-3 or TRBV12-4 and J is TRBJ1-2; a possible D gene is TRBD1 (5 bases). V lost 5 bases, J lost 8 bases, and 21 bases lay in between. The CDR3 is 15 amino acids. Here the CDR3 reads CASSGPGAVFGGYTF. The CDR3 region has the DNA TGTGCCAGCAGTGGACCTGGGGCGGTCTTCGGAGGCTACACCTTC.

The V gene is TRBV7-3, the J gene TRBJ1-1; D remains unclear. The CDR3 extends over 15 amino acids. Germline V gene lookup returns CDR1 SGHTA and CDR2 FQGTGA. Between the trimmed V and J ends, which lost 1 base and 0 bases, there was a span of 9 bases. The CDR3 nucleotides are TGTGCCAGCAGCTTAAGCCAGGCCATGAACACTGAAGCTTTCTTT. Its translation: CASSLSQAMNTEAFF.

The chain joins TRBV4-1 to TRBJ1-2; no definite D call. Deletions cut 4 bases from V and 5 bases from J, with 14 bases between. This CDR3 has 14 amino acids. The germline V gene has CDR1 MGHRA and CDR2 YSYEKL. This chain's CDR3 is CASSPTGGRYGYTF. The CDR3, as DNA: TGCGCCAGCAGCCCCACGGGCGGACGGTATGGCTACACCTTC.

The CDR3 DNA sequence: TGTGCCAGCAGCTTATTGATCTTACACGAGCAGTACTTC. This codes for CASSLLILHEQYF. The chain combines TRBV11-2 with TRBJ2-7; D uncertain. Germline V gene sequence: CDR1 SGHAT, CDR2 FQNNGV. Trimming cost V 2 bases and J 5 bases, with 10 bases left between them. The CDR3 is 13 amino acids.

CDR3 residues: CASSPQQGNEQYF. CDR3 DNA: TGTGCCAGCTCACCTCAACAGGGTAACGAGCAGTACTTC. The chain joins TRBV18 to TRBJ2-5; D might be TRBD1 (6 bases). The better agreement between TRBJ2-7 and the DNA end casts doubt on the J call. Germline CDR1 reads KGHSH; CDR2 reads LQKENI. The CDR3 consists of 13 residues.

This clonotype has more than one count but fewer than ten. This sequence joins TRBV2 and TRBJ2-7; D possibly corresponds to TRBD2 (5 bases). Germline V gene data show CDR1 as SNHLY and CDR2 as FYNNEI. V gave up 7 bases and J gave up 2 bases, with 9 bases separating them. The CDR3 is made up of 12 amino acids. Here the CDR3 reads CASKPLAYEQYF. CDR3 DNA: TGTGCCAGCAAACCACTAGCCTACGAGCAGTACTTC. The full variable domain, its missing parts supplied by reference TRBV2 and TRBJ2-7, is EPEVTQTPSHQVTQMGQEVILRCVPISNHLYFYWYRQILGQKVEFLVSFYNNEISEKSEIFDDQFSVERPDGSNFTLKIRSTKLEDSAMYFCASKPLAYEQYFGPGTRLTVT.

This clonotype has just a few counts. Germline and junction disagree at one end, which may indicate a read error. This sequence joins TRBV5-1 and TRBJ1-1, with 10 bases lining up with TRBD1. The CDR3 spans 15 residues. The germline V gene encodes CDR1 SGHRS and CDR2 YFSETQ. CDR3 sequence: CAGSTTTGGFTEAFF. CDR3 in DNA: TGCGCCGGCAGCACTACGACAGGGGGCTTCACTGAAGCTTTCTTT.

A few counts support this clonotype. The V call is TRBV4-3, the J call TRBJ2-5; D is uncertain. V lost 0 bases and J 5 bases, leaving 10 bases between the germline ends. The germline V gene encodes CDR1 LGHNA and CDR2 YSLEER. This CDR3 has 14 residues. The CDR3 reads CASSQDQAGETQYF. CDR3 DNA: TGCGCCAGCAGCCAAGATCAGGCCGGGGAGACCCAGTACTTC.

The chain recombines TRBV9 with TRBJ1-3, with TRBD1 as a possible D gene (6 bases). V dropped 0 bases and J dropped 0 bases, with 10 bases sitting between them. This CDR3 has 16 residues. The germline gives CDR1 SGDLS, CDR2 YYNGEE. CDR3: CASSVAPDSSGNTIYF. The CDR3 region has the DNA TGTGCCAGCAGCGTAGCCCCGGACAGCTCTGGAAACACCATATATTTT.

This rearrangement joins TRBV5-1 to TRBJ2-3, with TRBD1 matching over 7 bases. In germline, CDR1 is SGHRS, CDR2 YFSETQ. The length of the CDR3 is 13 residues. J lost 13 bases, V lost 4 bases, and 12 bases had no gene match. Written as DNA, the CDR3 is TGCGCCAGCAGCCCAACACAGGGGCAAGTCAAGTATTTT. Protein: CASSPTQGQVKYF.

This clonotype has more than one count but fewer than ten. V gene TRBV9 combines with J gene TRBJ2-2, with D tentatively TRBD1 (5 bases). This CDR3 comprises 14 residues. CDR1 and CDR2 from the germline V gene are SGDLS and YYNGEE. The V end lost 1 base, the J end lost 4 bases, and 8 bases lay between the germline ends. CDR3 in DNA: TGTGCCAGCAGCGTACAGGGCGGCACCGGGGAGCTGTTTTTT. It specifies CASSVQGGTGELFF.

The rearrangement links TRBV28 to TRBJ2-1; D is uncertain. With 2 bases removed from V and 3 bases from J, the gap between germline ends came to 11 bases. In germline, CDR1 is MDHEN, CDR2 SYDVKM. The CDR3 runs to 15 residues. CDR3 coding DNA: TGTGCCAGCAGTTTAATTTGGCAGGACTACAATGAGCAGTTCTTC. This encodes CASSLIWQDYNEQFF.

CDR3 bases: TGCAGTGCTGGAACAAGCGGGAGGGCCGTCGAGCAGTACTTC. Translated, it gives CSAGTSGRAVEQYF. This chain uses TRBV20-1 with TRBJ2-5; TRBD2 aligns across 10 bases. The J call is doubtful: the DNA matches TRBJ2-7 better. Germline lookup yields CDR1 DFQATT and CDR2 SNEGSKA (reference sequence). The CDR3 contains 14 residues.

This clonotype was counted between two and nine times. The genes are TRBV6-5 and TRBJ1-2; 7 positions agree with TRBD1. This CDR3 spans 14 amino acids. In germline, CDR1 is MNHEY, CDR2 SVGAGI. V shed 7 bases, J shed 5 bases, and the junction held 10 bases outside the gene matches. The CDR3 DNA is TGTGCCAGCACCCCAGCAGGGGGAATTTATGGCTACACCTTC. Translating it yields CASTPAGGIYGYTF.

This clonotype was counted ten times or more. The rearrangement links TRBV7-9 to TRBJ2-5; the match to TRBD1 covers 9 bases. The CDR3 has 17 amino acids. Germline lookup yields CDR1 SEHNR and CDR2 FQNEAQ (reference sequence). V lost 3 bases and J lost 4; bases outside the gene matches: 12. CDR3 DNA sequence: TGTGCCAGCAGCTTCAACATAGGACAGGGGAGCGGAGAGACCCAGTACTTC. Translated: CASSFNIGQGSGETQYF.

The chain has TRBV28 and TRBJ2-5; no reliable D call. V lost 10 bases and J lost 4, with 10 bases in between. The CDR3 contains 11 residues. Germline V gene data show CDR1 as MDHEN and CDR2 as SYDVKM. The CDR3 DNA reads TGTGCCACCGAACTGCGAGAGACCCAGTACTTC. Translation gives CATELRETQYF.

This clonotype was observed a few times. One end of the junction fails to match germline, which may point to a read error. V gene TRBV9 combines with J gene TRBJ2-7, with TRBD1 as a possible D gene (5 bases). CDR1 is SGDLS and CDR2 is YYNGEE in the germline V gene. This CDR3 spans 14 amino acids. The CDR3 spells CANSVRDTFNEQYF. In DNA form, the CDR3 reads TGTGCCAACAGCGTCAGGGATACGTTCAACGAGCAGTACTTC. Combining the CDR3 with reference TRBV9 and TRBJ2-7 gives the whole variable domain DSGVTQTPKHLITATGQRVTLRCSPRSGDLSVYWYQQSLDQGLQFLIQYYNGEERAKGNILERFSAQQFPDLHSELNLSSLELGDSALYFCANSVRDTFNEQYFGPGTRLTVT.

This clonotype was counted a few times. This chain uses TRBV19 with TRBJ1-1, with no clear D. The CDR3 covers 12 residues. The ends were cut back, 4 bases at V and 1 base at J, with 4 bases in the middle. Germline CDR1 reads LNHDA; CDR2 reads SQIVND (reference sequence). In nucleotides, the CDR3 is TGTGCCAGTAGTACGTCGAACACTGAAGCTTTCTTT. As protein: CASSTSNTEAFF.

This clonotype came up a few times. The chain couples TRBV15 to TRBJ2-5, with a weak D call TRBD1 (5 bases). Germline V gene data show CDR1 as LNHNV and CDR2 as YYDKDF (reference sequence). Trimming cost V 0 bases and J 5 bases, with 13 bases left between them. The CDR3 extends over 15 amino acids. The CDR3 spells CATSRDTAHRETQYF. The CDR3 DNA sequence: TGTGCCACCAGCAGAGATACCGCCCACAGGGAGACCCAGTACTTC.

This clonotype was observed a few times. V gene TRBV7-2 combines with J gene TRBJ2-3; a possible D gene is TRBD2 (5 bases). Trimming took 2 bases from V and 4 from J, leaving 13 bases between them. The CDR3 contains 15 residues. Looked up from germline, CDR1 is SGHTA and CDR2 is FQGNSA. CDR3 in amino acids: CASSLWVGVADTQYF. DNA of the CDR3: TGTGCCAGCAGCTTATGGGTCGGGGTGGCAGATACGCAGTATTTT.

This clonotype was found a few times. The chain links TRBV6-2 or TRBV6-3 to TRBJ2-7; D is perhaps TRBD2 (6 bases). The V end lost 7 bases, the J end lost 3 bases, and 13 bases lay between the germline ends. This CDR3 comprises 13 residues. Germline CDR1 is MNHEY and CDR2 is SVGEGT. The CDR3 DNA sequence: TGTGCCAGCATCGGGCGGGGAATCTACGAGCAGTACTTC. It translates to CASIGRGIYEQYF.

This clonotype was found a few times. The J gene is TRBJ2-5, the V gene TRBV7-9; TRBD1 is a possible D gene (6 bases). There are 13 residues in the CDR3. V dropped 5 bases and J dropped 5 bases, with 12 bases sitting between them. Looked up from germline, CDR1 is SEHNR and CDR2 is FQNEAQ (reference sequence). DNA for the CDR3: TGTGCCAGCAGCCCAGGGGCTTCGGAGACCCAGTACTTC. Residues: CASSPGASETQYF. The entire variable domain, with the rest obtained from reference TRBV7-9 and TRBJ2-5, is as follows: DTGVSQNPRHKITKRGQNVTFRCDPISEHNRLYWYRQTLGQGPEFLTYFQNEAQLEKSRLLSDRFSAERPKGSFSTLEIQRTEQGDSAMYLCASSPGASETQYFGPGTRLLVL.

This clonotype turned up a few times. The chain uses TRBV28 and TRBJ1-2, with D perhaps TRBD1 (5 bases). The CDR3 spans 11 residues. Deletions cut 6 bases from V and 6 bases from J, with 8 bases between. Germline CDR1 MDHEN, CDR2 SYDVKM. CDR3 sequence (DNA): TGTGCCAGCAGGCAGGGTAATGGCTACACCTTC. Translation: CASRQGNGYTF.